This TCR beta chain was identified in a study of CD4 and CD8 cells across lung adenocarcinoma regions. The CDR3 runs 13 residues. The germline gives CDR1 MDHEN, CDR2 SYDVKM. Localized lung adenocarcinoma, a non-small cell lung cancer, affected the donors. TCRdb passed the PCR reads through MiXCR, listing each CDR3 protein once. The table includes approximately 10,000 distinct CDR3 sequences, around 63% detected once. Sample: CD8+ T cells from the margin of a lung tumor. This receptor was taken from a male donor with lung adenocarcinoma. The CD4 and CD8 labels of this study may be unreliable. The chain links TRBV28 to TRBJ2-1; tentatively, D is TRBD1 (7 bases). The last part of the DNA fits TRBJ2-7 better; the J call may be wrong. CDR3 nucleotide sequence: TGTGCCAGCACTCAACAGGGGACTTACGAGCAGTACTTC. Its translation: CASTQQGTYEQYF.